Each of the 13 T cell receptor beta chains below was sequenced from the same sample in a study. From the RT-PCR reads, TCRdb called clonotypes with MiXCR, one entry per CDR3 protein. The data hold approximately 720,000 distinct CDR3 sequences, with approximately 14% observed a single time. The sequencing input was memory CD4+ T cells from blood. Receptors were obtained from a female donor in good health, serving as a healthy control.

This clonotype showed up just a few times. V is TRBV5-6 and J is TRBJ2-1; a possible D gene is TRBD1 (5 bases). There are 17 residues in the CDR3. Trimming shortened V by 0 bases and J by 2 bases, and 15 bases separated the two germline ends. Germline assignment: CDR1 SGHDT and CDR2 YYEEEE. As DNA, the CDR3 is TGTGCCAGCAGCTTGGTAGTGGGGCGATACGCCTACAATGAGCAGTTCTTC. Translated: CASSLVVGRYAYNEQFF.

This clonotype has a handful of counts. This chain links TRBV28 with TRBJ2-5; TRBD2 might be the D (6 bases). V gave up 5 bases and J gave up 3 bases, with 10 bases separating them. Per germline, CDR1 MDHEN and CDR2 SYDVKM. The CDR3 runs 13 residues. The CDR3 is CASSKIAEETQYF. The CDR3 coding sequence is TGTGCCAGCAGTAAAATAGCGGAAGAGACCCAGTACTTC.

This clonotype has ten or more counts. This sequence joins TRBV7-2 and TRBJ2-1; TRBD2 matches 7 bases. The CDR3 has 17 amino acids. Germline V gene sequence: CDR1 SGHTA, CDR2 FQGNSA. Unmatched junction bases numbered 21, after V lost 7 bases and J lost 9 bases. In DNA, the CDR3 is TGTGCCAGCACCAAACCCTGGGGAGCGGGAACAGGAGGTGAGCAGTTCTTC. This codes for CASTKPWGAGTGGEQFF.

The chain joins TRBV4-3 to TRBJ1-6; D call uncertain. The CDR3 contains 16 residues. The germline V gene encodes CDR1 LGHNA and CDR2 YSLEER. The germline V and J ends were trimmed by 1 base and 1 base, with 8 bases remaining between them. For the CDR3, the DNA is TGCGCCAGCAGCCAAGGTTTAGGATCCTATAATTCACCCCTCCACTTT. Translated: CASSQGLGSYNSPLHF.

This clonotype appeared many times. The chain employs TRBV10-3 and TRBJ2-3, with 11 positions matching TRBD2. Germline V gene sequence: CDR1 ENHRY, CDR2 SYGVKD. V dropped 6 bases and J dropped 6; count of bases not matched to a gene: 17. This CDR3 region has 18 residues. DNA of the CDR3: TGTGCCATCAGAGGTCCAGGGAGTAGCGGGAGGGCCACGGATACGCAGTATTTT. Its translation: CAIRGPGSSGRATDTQYF.

The chain joins TRBV7-2 to TRBJ1-4; TRBD1 matches 9 bases. Germline CDR1 and CDR2: SGHTA and FQGNSA. With 5 bases clipped from V and 7 bases from J, the junction kept 8 bases outside the gene matches. CDR3 length: 15 residues. The CDR3 coding sequence is TGTGCCAGCAGCCAACCCACAGGGGGCGTTGAAAAACTGTTTTTT. It translates to CASSQPTGGVEKLFF.

This clonotype was seen only a few times. CDR3 protein: CATSATRPLAEGTDTQYF. CDR3 DNA sequence: TGTGCCACCAGTGCCACTCGCCCTCTAGCGGAGGGGACAGATACGCAGTATTTT. This rearrangement joins TRBV24-1 to TRBJ2-3; 7 bases line up with TRBD2. The ends lost 5 bases at V and 3 bases at J; junction bases unmatched: 16. This CDR3 has 18 amino acids. CDR1 and CDR2 from the germline V gene are KGHDR and SFDVKD.

This chain uses TRBV12-3 or TRBV12-4 with TRBJ2-2; D remains ambiguous. The CDR3 sequence is 13 residues long. Trimming shortened V by 5 bases and J by 8 bases, and 12 bases separated the two germline ends. CDR3 in amino acids: CASSRHSSGELFF. The CDR3 coding sequence is TGTGCCAGCAGTCGACATAGTTCTGGGGAGCTGTTTTTT.

This clonotype was observed many times. The rearrangement joins TRBV2 to TRBJ2-5, with D unresolved. Per germline, CDR1 SNHLY and CDR2 FYNNEI. Trimming shortened V by 4 bases and J by 1 base, and 10 bases separated the two germline ends. This CDR3 has 14 residues. The CDR3, as DNA: TGTGCCAGCAGTGTAGGTGGAACCCAAGAGACCCAGTACTTC. Translation gives CASSVGGTQETQYF.

The CDR3 sequence is CASSRQGINTEAFF. For the CDR3, the DNA is TGCGCCAGCAGCCGTCAGGGGATCAACACTGAAGCTTTCTTT. This chain joins TRBV5-1 and TRBJ1-1; D may be TRBD1 (6 bases). CDR1 is SGHRS and CDR2 is YFSETQ in the germline V gene. The CDR3 has 14 amino acids. Trimming removed 4 bases at V and 2 bases at J, with 12 bases between.

This clonotype has just a few counts. V and J are TRBV10-3 and TRBJ2-2, with a possible D match to TRBD1 (6 bases). The V gene lost 5 bases and the J gene lost 5 bases, with 12 bases spanning the gap. The germline V gene encodes CDR1 ENHRY and CDR2 SYGVKD. The CDR3 loop spans 14 amino acids. CDR3 residues: CAISTKQGTGELFF. The CDR3 DNA reads as TGTGCCATCAGTACAAAACAGGGAACCGGGGAGCTGTTTTTT.

The rearrangement uses TRBV12-3 or TRBV12-4 and TRBJ1-5; a possible D gene is TRBD1 (5 bases). The CDR3 is 14 amino acids. The V end was cut by 2 bases, the J end by 5 bases, with 10 bases between. CDR3 sequence reads: CASSLTQGHQPQHF. The CDR3 nucleotides read TGTGCCAGCAGTTTAACGCAGGGCCATCAGCCCCAGCATTTT.

J is TRBJ2-1 and V is TRBV5-1; D unresolved. CDR3 length: 16 amino acids. Trimming shortened V by 1 base and J by 5 bases, and 16 bases separated the two germline ends. CDR1 SGHRS and CDR2 YFSETQ come from the germline V gene. The CDR3 DNA sequence: TGCGCCAGCAGCTTGAGGTGGGTTTCGGTTGACAATGAGCAGTTCTTC. Protein: CASSLRWVSVDNEQFF.